Following are 32 T cell receptor beta chains from one sample sequenced in a study of blood T cell repertoires in COVID-19. TCRdb keeps only in-frame clones here, not all; method: immunoSEQ multiplex PCR. The sample lists about 83,000 clones; around 86% were seen once. Sequenced material: peripheral blood. Receptors were obtained from a man aged 50 to 59 with active COVID-19.

The chain couples TRBV4-3 to TRBJ2-2, with no clear D. The CDR3 loop spans 13 amino acids. The germline V gene has CDR1 LGHNA and CDR2 YSLEER. V gave up 7 bases and J gave up 7 bases, with 13 bases separating them. The CDR3 loop reads CASKWASGGELFF. The CDR3 DNA reads as TGCGCCAGCAAGTGGGCCTCAGGCGGGGAGCTGTTTTTT.

The CDR3 nucleotides read TGTGCCAGCAGTTTTATAGGGGTAGGAGAAGAGACCCAGTACTTC. Translating it yields CASSFIGVGEETQYF. This sequence joins TRBV28 and TRBJ2-5; TRBD1 is a possible D gene (5 bases). V lost 3 bases to trimming and J lost 3 bases, with 14 bases between them. Germline CDR1 and CDR2: MDHEN and SYDVKM. The CDR3 length is 15 residues.

The V and J genes are TRBV30 and TRBJ2-2; TRBD1 matches at 9 bases. V was pared by 3 bases and J by 5 bases, with 7 bases of the junction left unmatched. CDR1 is GTSNPN, CDR2 SVGIG, per germline (reference sequence). The CDR3 has 15 residues. The CDR3 loop reads CAWSRDRVLTGELFF. Here the CDR3 DNA reads TGTGCCTGGAGCCGGGACAGGGTCTTAACCGGGGAGCTGTTTTTT. The complete variable domain, with remaining parts taken from reference TRBV30 and TRBJ2-2, reads SQTIHQWPATLVQPVGSPLSLECTVEGTSNPNLYWYRQAAGRGLQLLFYSVGIGQISSEVPQNLSASRPQDRQFILSSKKLLLSDSGFYLCAWSRDRVLTGELFFGEGSRLTVL.

V is TRBV19 and J is TRBJ1-1; D remains unclear. V shed 5 bases and J shed 5 bases, with 12 bases lying between them. The CDR3 has 13 residues. Looked up from germline, CDR1 is LNHDA and CDR2 is SQIVND (reference sequence). The CDR3 loop reads CASSLREKTEAFF. In nucleotides, the CDR3 is TGTGCCAGTAGTCTTAGGGAGAAAACTGAAGCTTTCTTT.

This chain links TRBV4-1 with TRBJ1-2, with TRBD1 matching over 7 bases. V lost 1 base to trimming and J lost 8 bases; unmatched junction nucleotides: 13. Per the germline V gene, CDR1 is MGHRA and CDR2 is YSYEKL. CDR3 length: 16 residues. The CDR3 region has the DNA TGCGCCAGCAGCCAAGGGGATAACAGGGGAAGGGGCGGCTACACCTTC. As protein: CASSQGDNRGRGGYTF.

The genes are TRBV7-9 and TRBJ1-6; 7 nucleotides line up with TRBD1. Germline V gene sequence: CDR1 SEHNR, CDR2 FQNEAQ (reference sequence). The CDR3 totals 14 residues. J lost 6 bases, V lost 5 bases, and 4 bases had no gene match. CDR3 in amino acids: CASSLRDSNSPLHF. The CDR3 nucleotides read TGTGCCAGCAGCCTTAGGGACAGTAATTCACCCCTCCACTTT.

Many counts were recorded for this clone. The chain joins TRBV6-1 to TRBJ2-7; TRBD2 is a possible D gene (7 bases). V gave up 0 bases and J gave up 5 bases, with 17 bases separating them. Germline V CDR1 and CDR2: MNHNS, SASEGT. The CDR3 sequence is 16 residues long. CDR3 protein: CASSEAQGRGADEQYF. The CDR3 nucleotides are TGTGCCAGCAGTGAAGCGCAGGGGAGGGGGGCTGACGAGCAGTACTTC.

This clone is classed as medium-sized. V gene TRBV5-3 combines with J gene TRBJ2-1, with D possibly being TRBD2 (5 bases). TRBV5-3 is known as an ORF, though its function is uncertain. V lost 1 base to trimming and J lost 4 bases, with 9 bases between them. This CDR3 has 14 residues. CDR3 sequence (DNA): TGTGCCAGAAGCTTGCGGGAAAAATACAATGAGCAGTTCTTC. Encoded protein: CARSLREKYNEQFF.

The V call is TRBV4-1, the J call TRBJ2-2, with D possibly TRBD2 on 6 matching bases. This CDR3 region has 16 residues. Germline V CDR1 and CDR2: MGHRA, YSYEKL. The V and J ends lost 0 bases and 5 bases respectively, with 13 bases between them. CDR3 DNA: TGCGCCAGCAGCCAAGAAGGGACTCCCTTGACCGGGGAGCTGTTTTTT. Its protein product is CASSQEGTPLTGELFF.

The rearrangement uses TRBV3-1 (or the pseudogene TRBV3-2) and TRBJ1-6; D gene uncertain. This CDR3 has 14 residues. Per germline, CDR1 LGHDT and CDR2 YNNKEL (reference sequence). Trimming removed 5 bases from V and 7 bases from J, with 12 bases in between. The CDR3 spells CASSGGVRNSPLHF. The DNA of the CDR3 is TGTGCCAGCAGCGGTGGAGTTAGGAATTCACCCCTCCACTTT.

The CDR3 reads CASSRMTGVTEAFF. The CDR3 DNA is TGTGCCAGCAGTCGGATGACAGGAGTCACTGAAGCTTTCTTT. V is TRBV28 and J is TRBJ1-1, with D possibly being TRBD1 (6 bases). This CDR3 comprises 14 residues. V was pared by 5 bases and J by 4 bases, with 14 bases between. Germline-derived CDR1 and CDR2 are MDHEN and SYDVKM. Using reference TRBV28 and TRBJ1-1 for the parts outside the CDR3, the full variable domain is DVKVTQSSRYLVKRTGEKVFLECVQDMDHENMFWYRQDPGLGLRLIYFSYDVKMKEKGDIPEGYSVSREKKERFSLILESASTNQTSMYLCASSRMTGVTEAFFGQGTRLTVV.

This chain links TRBV27 with TRBJ2-7, with 8 bases fitting TRBD1. The germline V gene has CDR1 MNHEY and CDR2 SMNVEV (reference sequence). With V trimmed by 6 bases and J by 4 bases, 8 bases remained unmatched. The CDR3 runs 14 residues. Here the CDR3 DNA reads TGTGCCAGCAGCTCGTTCGGGACAGGTTACGAGCAGTACTTC. This translates into CASSSFGTGYEQYF.

V and J are TRBV5-1 and TRBJ2-5, with D possibly TRBD1 on 6 matching bases. CDR1 SGHRS and CDR2 YFSETQ come from the germline V gene. The CDR3 length is 14 residues. V shed 0 bases and J shed 3 bases, with 9 bases lying between them. CDR3 in amino acids: CASSLGRTEETQYF. CDR3 bases: TGCGCCAGCAGCTTGGGACGGACAGAAGAGACCCAGTACTTC.

The chain joins TRBV6-5 to TRBJ2-5, with 9 bases fitting TRBD1. This CDR3 region has 15 residues. V dropped 5 bases and J dropped 5; count of bases not matched to a gene: 9. The germline V gene encodes CDR1 MNHEY and CDR2 SVGAGI. The chain's CDR3 is CASSRDRDVWETQYF. The CDR3 bases are TGTGCCAGCAGTCGGGACAGGGATGTTTGGGAGACCCAGTACTTC.

The gene calls are TRBV3-1 (or the pseudogene TRBV3-2) and TRBJ2-2; D ambiguous. The CDR3 is made up of 12 amino acids. Between the trimmed V and J ends, which lost 1 base and 6 bases, there was a span of 3 bases. Looked up from germline, CDR1 is LGHDT and CDR2 is YNNKEL (reference sequence). CDR3 in DNA: TGTGCCAGCAGCCAAGGGCCCGGGGAGCTGTTTTTT. Translation: CASSQGPGELFF.

The chain recombines TRBV6-5 with TRBJ2-3; perhaps TRBD2 as D (5 bases). The germline V gene has CDR1 MNHEY and CDR2 SVGAGI. The CDR3 runs 13 residues. Trimming stripped 7 bases from V and 2 bases from J, with 10 bases between. DNA of the CDR3: TGTGCCAGCACTAGGACTTTCACAGATACGCAGTATTTT. It is translated as CASTRTFTDTQYF.

As concerns this clone: This same CDR3 is encoded by further DNA sequences in the sample. The V call is TRBV7-2, the J call TRBJ1-2; 9 positions match TRBD1. Germline CDR1 SGHTA, CDR2 FQGNSA. With V trimmed by 4 bases and J by 1 base, 4 bases remained unmatched. This CDR3 region has 15 residues. CDR3 sequence: CASSSRTGDNYGYTF. The CDR3 bases are TGTGCCAGCAGCTCGCGGACAGGGGATAACTATGGCTACACCTTC.

The gene calls are TRBV18 and TRBJ2-1, with TRBD2 matching over 12 bases. The CDR3 is 16 residues long. CDR1 and CDR2 (germline): KGHSH, LQKENI. V lost 4 bases and J lost 12; bases outside the gene matches: 13. The CDR3: CASSLRTSGVELVQFF. In DNA, the CDR3 is TGTGCCAGCTCACTACGGACTAGCGGGGTAGAGTTGGTGCAGTTCTTC.

The J gene is TRBJ2-2, the V gene TRBV5-1; 7 nucleotides line up with TRBD2. CDR1 SGHRS and CDR2 YFSETQ come from the germline V gene. The CDR3 is made up of 16 amino acids. J lost 1 base, V lost 4 bases, and 7 bases had no gene match. CDR3 sequence (DNA): TGCGCCAGCAGCCCACCCGCTAGCGGGAACACCGGGGAGCTGTTTTTT. Its translation is CASSPPASGNTGELFF. Drawing the rest from reference TRBV5-1 and TRBJ2-2, the complete variable domain is KAGVTQTPRYLIKTRGQQVTLSCSPISGHRSVSWYQQTPGQGLQFLFEYFSETQRNKGNFPGRFSGRQFSNSRSEMNVSTLELGDSALYLCASSPPASGNTGELFFGEGSRLTVL.

This rearrangement joins TRBV5-4 to TRBJ2-3; 8 nucleotides align to TRBD2. This CDR3 contains 17 residues. The germline gives CDR1 SGHNT, CDR2 YYREEE (reference sequence). After removal of 1 base from V and 3 bases from J, the junction contained 10 bases not matched to a gene. CDR3 DNA: TGTGCCAGCAGCTTGAAATTAGCGGGGACTTCTACAGATACGCAGTATTTT. It encodes CASSLKLAGTSTDTQYF.

The V call is TRBV5-1, the J call TRBJ1-1, with TRBD1 as a possible D gene (5 bases). Germline CDR1 and CDR2: SGHRS and YFSETQ. V lost 7 bases to trimming and J lost 0 bases, with 16 bases between them. The CDR3 totals 15 residues. The CDR3 coding sequence is TGCGCCAGCCGAGGATATGCAGGGTTGAACACTGAAGCTTTCTTT. Its translation: CASRGYAGLNTEAFF.

The chain uses TRBV10-3 and TRBJ2-1; 12 nucleotides align to TRBD1. This CDR3 is 14 amino acids long. V shed 11 bases and J 7 bases; nucleotides not matched to a gene: 9. Germline values: CDR1 ENHRY, CDR2 SYGVKD. As DNA, the CDR3 is TGTGCCGCGTCGGGACAGGGGGCGCGGAATGAGCAGTTCTTC. Translation: CAASGQGARNEQFF.

The chain is built from TRBV7-6 and TRBJ1-5; D not resolved. Trimming took 5 bases from V and 2 from J, leaving 16 bases between them. CDR3 length equals 16 residues. Per germline, CDR1 SGHVS and CDR2 FNYEAQ. CDR3 protein: CASSATYGGGNQPQHF. CDR3 DNA: TGTGCCAGCAGCGCGACCTACGGCGGAGGCAATCAGCCCCAGCATTTT. The variable domain in full, completed from reference TRBV7-6 and TRBJ1-5, reads GAGVSQSPRYKVTKRGQDVALRCDPISGHVSLYWYRQALGQGPEFLTYFNYEAQQDKSGLPNDRFSAERPEGSISTLTIQRTEQRDSAMYRCASSATYGGGNQPQHFGDGTRLSIL.

The V gene is TRBV24-1, the J gene TRBJ2-3; D ambiguous. The germline V gene has CDR1 KGHDR and CDR2 SFDVKD. The CDR3 runs 14 residues. V was shortened by 1 base and J by 5 bases, with 9 bases between the two germline ends. As DNA, the CDR3 is TGTGCCACCAGTGATTTAACCCCGGGAGATACGCAGTATTTT. It encodes CATSDLTPGDTQYF.

The rearrangement uses TRBV24-1 and TRBJ2-5, with a possible D match to TRBD1 (5 bases). This CDR3 contains 15 residues. Between the trimmed V and J ends, which lost 5 bases and 0 bases, there was a span of 12 bases. Germline CDR1 KGHDR, CDR2 SFDVKD. CDR3 coding DNA: TGTGCCACCAGTGGTCAGGGCCCGGACCAAGAGACCCAGTACTTC. Its translation is CATSGQGPDQETQYF.

The rearrangement joins TRBV6-5 to TRBJ1-2, with D unresolved. CDR1 is MNHEY, CDR2 SVGAGI, per germline. V lost 5 bases to trimming and J lost 8 bases, with 12 bases between them. This CDR3 is built from 12 residues. The CDR3 DNA reads TGTGCCAGCAGTCCGGGGATCCTCGGCTACACCTTC. As protein: CASSPGILGYTF.

In DNA form, the CDR3 reads TGTGCCACCAGTGATCTAGACAGGGCTCATGGCTACACCTTC. Residues: CATSDLDRAHGYTF. The chain employs TRBV24-1 and TRBJ1-2; 7 bases agree with TRBD1. Trimming took 3 bases from V and 6 from J; bases not matched to a gene: 6. CDR1 is KGHDR, CDR2 SFDVKD, per germline. This CDR3 contains 14 residues.

The chain recombines TRBV7-2 with TRBJ1-6; TRBD1 aligns across 8 bases. Germline values: CDR1 SGHTA, CDR2 FQGNSA. The V segment lost 3 bases and the J segment 10 bases; nucleotides outside the gene matches: 5. The CDR3 is made up of 14 amino acids. The DNA for the CDR3 is TGTGCCAGCAGCTTGGACAGGGTCGCATCACCCCTCCACTTT. This translates into CASSLDRVASPLHF.

The V gene is TRBV6-1, the J gene TRBJ2-7; D may be TRBD1 (6 bases). CDR3 length: 15 residues. CDR1 is MNHNS and CDR2 is SASEGT in the germline V gene. Trimming took 2 bases from V and 5 from J, leaving 16 bases between them. The chain's CDR3 is CASSESLQGSNEQYF. In DNA, the CDR3 is TGTGCCAGCAGTGAAAGTCTTCAGGGGAGTAACGAGCAGTACTTC.

The chain uses TRBV3-1 (or the pseudogene TRBV3-2) and TRBJ2-7; D ambiguous. CDR1 is LGHDT, CDR2 YNNKEL, per germline (reference sequence). The CDR3 extends over 15 amino acids. The V and J ends lost 0 bases and 0 bases respectively, with 9 bases between them. CDR3 in DNA: TGTGCCAGCAGCCAAGAAAGTGGCGGCTCCTACGAGCAGTACTTC. This codes for CASSQESGGSYEQYF.

The chain couples TRBV6-2 or TRBV6-3 to TRBJ2-1, with TRBD2 identical over 11 bases. V shed 4 bases, J shed 11 bases, and the junction held 4 bases outside the gene matches. This CDR3 contains 13 residues. Germline V gives CDR1 MNHEY, CDR2 SVGEGT. In DNA, the CDR3 is TGTGCCAGCAGTTTAATAGCGGGGGGGCAGCAGTTCTTC. This translates into CASSLIAGGQQFF.

The chain couples TRBV7-8 to TRBJ1-2; the match to TRBD1 covers 9 bases. Germline CDR1 is SGHVS and CDR2 is FQNEAQ. The V segment lost 8 bases and the J segment 5 bases; nucleotides outside the gene matches: 6. The CDR3 has 13 residues. CDR3: CASGEQGAYGYTF. CDR3 in DNA: TGTGCCAGCGGAGAACAGGGGGCGTATGGCTACACCTTC.